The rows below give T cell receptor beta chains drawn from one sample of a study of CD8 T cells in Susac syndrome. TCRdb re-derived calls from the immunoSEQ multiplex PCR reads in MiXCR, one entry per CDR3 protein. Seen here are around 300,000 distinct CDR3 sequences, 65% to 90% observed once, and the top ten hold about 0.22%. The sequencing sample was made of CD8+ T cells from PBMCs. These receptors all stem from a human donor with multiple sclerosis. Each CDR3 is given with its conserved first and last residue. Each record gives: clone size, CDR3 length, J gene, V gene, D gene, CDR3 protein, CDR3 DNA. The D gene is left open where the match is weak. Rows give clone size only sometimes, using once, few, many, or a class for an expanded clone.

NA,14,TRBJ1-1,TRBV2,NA,CASIYLQLNTEAFF,TGTGCCAGCATATACTTACAGCTGAACACTGAAGCTTTCTTT
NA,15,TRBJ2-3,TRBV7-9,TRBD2,CAELRFAGEGDTQYF,TGTGCCGAGCTTAGATTTGCGGGAGAAGGAGATACGCAGTATTTT
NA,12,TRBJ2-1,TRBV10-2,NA,CASRNDLNEQFF,TGCGCCAGCCGGAACGACCTCAATGAGCAGTTCTTC
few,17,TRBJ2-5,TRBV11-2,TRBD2,CASSSWRESGLEETQYF,TGTGCCAGCAGCTCCTGGCGGGAGTCGGGTCTCGAAGAGACCCAGTACTTC
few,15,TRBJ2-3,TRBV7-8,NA,CASSLDGKRTDTQYF,TGTGCCAGCAGCTTAGACGGAAAACGCACAGATACGCAGTATTTT
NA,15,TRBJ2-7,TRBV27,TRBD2,CASSLGSGGFYEQYF,TGTGCCAGCAGTTTAGGCAGCGGGGGATTCTACGAGCAGTACTTC
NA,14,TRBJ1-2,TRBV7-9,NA,CASSAPQADYGYTF,TGTGCCAGCAGCGCCCCGCAGGCGGATTATGGCTACACCTTC
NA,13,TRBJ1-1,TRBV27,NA,CASSLFDRGGAFF,TGTGCCAGCAGTTTATTTGACCGGGGAGGGGCTTTCTTT
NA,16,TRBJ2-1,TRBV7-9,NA,CASSLGLQSSYNEQFF,TGTGCCAGCAGCTTAGGGCTCCAGAGCTCCTACAATGAGCAGTTCTTC
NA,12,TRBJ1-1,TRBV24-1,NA,CATSGRDTEAFF,TGTGCCACCAGCGGACGGGACACTGAAGCTTTCTTT
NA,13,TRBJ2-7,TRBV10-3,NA,CAITRSGSYEQYF,TGTGCCATCACACGATCCGGGTCCTACGAGCAGTACTTC
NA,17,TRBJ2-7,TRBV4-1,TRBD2,CASSQEPLSGRAREQYF,TGCGCCAGCAGCCAAGAACCCCTTAGCGGGAGGGCCAGGGAGCAGTACTTC
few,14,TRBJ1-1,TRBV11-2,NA,CASSLEYGYTEAFF,TGTGCCAGCAGCTTAGAGTACGGGTACACTGAAGCTTTCTTT
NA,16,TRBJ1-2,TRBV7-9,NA,CASSLALGIPNYGYTF,TGTGCCAGCAGCTTAGCGCTGGGGATCCCTAACTATGGCTACACCTTC
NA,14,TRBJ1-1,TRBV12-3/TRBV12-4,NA,CASSFIFGDTEAFF,TGTGCCAGCAGTTTTATCTTTGGGGACACTGAAGCTTTCTTT
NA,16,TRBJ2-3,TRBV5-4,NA,CASSLRGTLRTDTQYF,TGTGCCAGCAGCTTGAGAGGGACTTTACGCACAGATACGCAGTATTTT
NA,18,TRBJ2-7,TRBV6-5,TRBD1,CASSYRRALGTVSYEQYF,TGTGCCAGCAGTTATCGGCGCGCCCTCGGGACAGTCTCCTACGAGCAGTACTTC
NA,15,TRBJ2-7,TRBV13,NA,CASSPQSVGVHEQYF,TGTGCCAGCAGCCCCCAGTCCGTAGGGGTCCACGAGCAGTACTTC